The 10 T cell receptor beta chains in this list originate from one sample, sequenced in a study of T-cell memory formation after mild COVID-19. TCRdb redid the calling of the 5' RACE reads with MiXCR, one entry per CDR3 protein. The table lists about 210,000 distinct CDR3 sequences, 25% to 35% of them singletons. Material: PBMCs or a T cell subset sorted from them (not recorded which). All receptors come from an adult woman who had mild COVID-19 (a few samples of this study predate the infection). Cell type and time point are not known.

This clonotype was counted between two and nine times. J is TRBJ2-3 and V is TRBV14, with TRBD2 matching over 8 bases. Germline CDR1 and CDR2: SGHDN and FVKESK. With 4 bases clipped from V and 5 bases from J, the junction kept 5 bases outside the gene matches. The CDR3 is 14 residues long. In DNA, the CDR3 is TGTGCCAGCAGCCTTGGCGCGGGGGGAGATACGCAGTATTTT. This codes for CASSLGAGGDTQYF.

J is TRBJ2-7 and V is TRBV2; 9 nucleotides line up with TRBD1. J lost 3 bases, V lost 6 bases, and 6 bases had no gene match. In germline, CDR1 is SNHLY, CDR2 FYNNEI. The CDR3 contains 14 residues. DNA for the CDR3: TGTGCCAGCAGCGAGACAGGGGGAGGCTACGAGCAGTACTTC. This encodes CASSETGGGYEQYF.

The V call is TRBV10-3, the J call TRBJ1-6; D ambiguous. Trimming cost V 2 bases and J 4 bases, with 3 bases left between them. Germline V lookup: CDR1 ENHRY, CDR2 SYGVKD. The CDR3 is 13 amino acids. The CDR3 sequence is CAISEAYNSPLHF. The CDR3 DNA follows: TGTGCCATCAGTGAGGCGTATAATTCACCCCTCCACTTT.

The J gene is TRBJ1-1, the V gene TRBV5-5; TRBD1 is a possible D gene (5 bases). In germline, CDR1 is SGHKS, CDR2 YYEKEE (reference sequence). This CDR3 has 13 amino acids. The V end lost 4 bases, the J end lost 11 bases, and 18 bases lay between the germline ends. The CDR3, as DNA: TGTGCCAGCAGCCCTGACAGTGACCCGTGGGCTTTCTTT. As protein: CASSPDSDPWAFF.

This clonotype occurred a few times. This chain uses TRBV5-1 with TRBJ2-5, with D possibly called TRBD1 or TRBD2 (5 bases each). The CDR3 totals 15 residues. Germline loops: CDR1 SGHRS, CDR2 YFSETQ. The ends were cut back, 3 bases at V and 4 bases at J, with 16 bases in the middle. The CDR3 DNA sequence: TGCGCCAGCAGCTGGGTGGGGGAGCAGCGAGAGACCCAGTACTTC. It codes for CASSWVGEQRETQYF.

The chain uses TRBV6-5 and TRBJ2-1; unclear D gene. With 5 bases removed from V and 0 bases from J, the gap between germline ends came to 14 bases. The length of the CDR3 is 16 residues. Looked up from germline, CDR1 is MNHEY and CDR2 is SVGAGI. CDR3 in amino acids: CASSPSMLVSYNEQFF. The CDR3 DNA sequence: TGTGCCAGCAGTCCCTCCATGTTAGTCTCCTACAATGAGCAGTTCTTC.

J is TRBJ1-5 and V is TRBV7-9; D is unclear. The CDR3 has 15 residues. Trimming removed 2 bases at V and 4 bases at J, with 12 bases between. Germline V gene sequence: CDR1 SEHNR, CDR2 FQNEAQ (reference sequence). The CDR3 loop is CASSLRLADNQPQHF. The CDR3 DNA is TGTGCCAGCAGCTTACGGCTGGCGGATAATCAGCCCCAGCATTTT.

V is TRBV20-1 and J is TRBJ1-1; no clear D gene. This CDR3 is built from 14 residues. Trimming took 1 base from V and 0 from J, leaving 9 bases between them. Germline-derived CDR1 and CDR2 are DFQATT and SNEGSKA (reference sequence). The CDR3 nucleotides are TGCAGTGCTAGAGGGGCCAGTTTGAACACTGAAGCTTTCTTT. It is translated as CSARGASLNTEAFF.

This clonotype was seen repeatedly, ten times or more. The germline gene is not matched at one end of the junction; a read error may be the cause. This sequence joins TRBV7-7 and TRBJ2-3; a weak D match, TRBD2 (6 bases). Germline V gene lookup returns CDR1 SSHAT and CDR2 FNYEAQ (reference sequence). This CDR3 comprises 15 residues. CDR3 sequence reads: CASSLAVLRVRGQYF. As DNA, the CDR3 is TGTGCTAGCAGCTTAGCGGTATTGCGGGTACGGGGGCAGTATTTT.

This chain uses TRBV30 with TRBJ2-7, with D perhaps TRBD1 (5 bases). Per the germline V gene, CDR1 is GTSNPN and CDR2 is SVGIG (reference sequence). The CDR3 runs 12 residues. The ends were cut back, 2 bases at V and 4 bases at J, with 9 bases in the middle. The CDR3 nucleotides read TGTGCCTGGAGTAGGGGTTCTTACGAGCAGTACTTC. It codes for CAWSRGSYEQYF.